These 28 T cell receptor beta chains were all obtained from the same sample, sequenced in a study of blood T cell repertoires in COVID-19. Libraries were prepared by immunoSEQ multiplex PCR; TCRdb keeps only in-frame clonotypes and omits some of them. The table has under 65,000 clones, 84% seen once. Sequencing used peripheral blood. The receptors were sampled from a woman aged 55-70 years with acute or convalescent COVID-19.

The V gene is TRBV18, the J gene TRBJ2-7; D unresolved. V was clipped by 0 bases and J by 5 bases, with 8 bases between them. Germline V gives CDR1 KGHSH, CDR2 LQKENI. CDR3 size: 13 residues. The CDR3 spells CASSPPSENEQYF. The DNA for the CDR3 is TGTGCCAGCTCACCACCGTCCGAGAACGAGCAGTACTTC.

The V call is TRBV3-1 (or the pseudogene TRBV3-2), the J call TRBJ2-1; tentatively, D is TRBD2 (5 bases). Germline CDR1 LGHDT, CDR2 YNNKEL (reference sequence). The CDR3 length is 14 residues. Trimming cost V 4 bases and J 8 bases, with 15 bases left between them. The CDR3 protein is CASSPKRTGYEQFF. The CDR3 DNA reads as TGTGCCAGCAGCCCTAAACGGACTGGCTATGAGCAGTTCTTC.

This sequence joins TRBV4-2 and TRBJ2-5; 8 nucleotides align to TRBD1. Germline V gives CDR1 LGHNA, CDR2 YNFKEQ. V lost 0 bases, J lost 5 bases, and 14 bases stayed unmatched. This CDR3 region has 18 residues. In nucleotides, the CDR3 is TGTGCCAGCAGCCAAGATCCGACAGGGGTAATCACGGGCGAGACCCAGTACTTC. Translated: CASSQDPTGVITGETQYF.

The chain combines TRBV7-9 with TRBJ1-6, with D perhaps matching TRBD1 (6 bases). CDR1 is SEHNR and CDR2 is FQNEAQ in the germline V gene (reference sequence). The CDR3 length is 12 residues. V dropped 1 base and J dropped 13 bases, with 8 bases sitting between them. This CDR3 reads CASSLEGVPLHF. DNA for the CDR3: TGTGCCAGCAGCTTAGAGGGGGTTCCCCTCCACTTT.

This chain links TRBV27 with TRBJ1-1, with a possible D match to TRBD1 (5 bases). With 7 bases removed from V and 1 base from J, the gap between germline ends came to 13 bases. CDR1 MNHEY and CDR2 SMNVEV come from the germline V gene (reference sequence). The CDR3 spans 14 residues. The CDR3 reads CASKFLQGNTEAFF. The CDR3 DNA sequence: TGTGCCAGCAAATTTCTCCAGGGGAACACTGAAGCTTTCTTT.

This clone came up once. The genes are TRBV9 and TRBJ1-4, with 8 nucleotides matching TRBD1. The CDR3 is 15 residues long. Per the germline V gene, CDR1 is SGDLS and CDR2 is YYNGEE. Trimming at V came to 3 bases and at J to 6 bases, leaving 7 bases not matched to a gene. CDR3: CASSAPGQEDEKLFF. The CDR3, as DNA: TGTGCCAGCAGCGCTCCGGGACAGGAGGATGAAAAACTGTTTTTT.

This chain links TRBV6-5 with TRBJ2-5; 10 bases agree with TRBD1. Germline trimming cut 7 bases from V and 2 bases from J; bases unmatched to any gene: 4. The CDR3 has 14 amino acids. The germline V gene has CDR1 MNHEY and CDR2 SVGAGI. The DNA for the CDR3 is TGTGCCAGCAAGGGACAGGGGAGTCAAGAGACCCAGTACTTC. Protein: CASKGQGSQETQYF.

The chain carries TRBV5-1 and TRBJ2-7; D might be TRBD1 (5 bases). Germline V lookup: CDR1 SGHRS, CDR2 YFSETQ. The V end was cut by 0 bases, the J end by 5 bases, with 12 bases between. The CDR3 sequence is 14 residues long. CDR3: CASSLGQGTDEQYF. The CDR3 DNA reads as TGCGCCAGCAGCTTGGGTCAGGGAACGGACGAGCAGTACTTC.

The V call is TRBV7-3, the J call TRBJ1-1; D not resolved. The germline V gene has CDR1 SGHTA and CDR2 FQGTGA. The CDR3 has 12 residues. V was shortened by 5 bases and J by 11 bases, with 15 bases between the two germline ends. The CDR3 protein is CASSMEGGSAFF. DNA for the CDR3: TGTGCCAGCAGCATGGAGGGAGGGTCCGCTTTCTTT.

This clone is labeled medium-sized (0.01 to 0.1%). The V gene is TRBV5-6, the J gene TRBJ2-3, with 8 bases aligning to TRBD1. Germline CDR1 SGHDT, CDR2 YYEEEE. The J segment lost 4 bases and the V segment lost 3 bases, leaving 4 bases of the junction unmatched. The CDR3 runs to 14 residues. The CDR3 nucleotides read TGTGCCAGCAGCTCGACGACAGGGGCAGATACGCAGTATTTT. This encodes CASSSTTGADTQYF.

The chain joins TRBV13 to TRBJ2-1; 12 nucleotides align to TRBD2. With 5 bases clipped from V and 6 bases from J, the junction kept 11 bases outside the gene matches. The CDR3 spans 17 residues. Germline loops: CDR1 PRHDT, CDR2 FYEKMQ (reference sequence). As DNA, the CDR3 is TGTGCCAGCAGCCTCGCCCTAGCGGGGGGGACTAGCAATGAGCAGTTCTTC. Translation: CASSLALAGGTSNEQFF. Filled out from reference TRBV13 and TRBJ2-1, the complete variable domain reads AAGVIQSPRHLIKEKRETATLKCYPIPRHDTVYWYQQGPGQDPQFLISFYEKMQSDKGSIPDRFSAQQFSDYHSELNMSSLELGDSALYFCASSLALAGGTSNEQFFGPGTRLTVL.

The chain links TRBV18 to TRBJ2-5; tentatively, D is TRBD2 (6 bases). The CDR3 covers 13 residues. The V end was cut by 3 bases, the J end by 3 bases, with 8 bases between. Looked up from germline, CDR1 is KGHSH and CDR2 is LQKENI. The CDR3 reads CASSPGRKETQYF. In DNA form, the CDR3 reads TGTGCCAGCTCACCGGGGAGGAAAGAGACCCAGTACTTC.

This rearrangement joins TRBV11-3 to TRBJ2-1; possible D gene TRBD2, 5 bases. Trimming removed 1 base at V and 5 bases at J, with 27 bases between. Per germline, CDR1 SGHNT and CDR2 YENEEA. The CDR3 spans 20 residues. The CDR3 here is CASSLGTRRFLVVLHNEQFF. DNA for the CDR3: TGTGCCAGCAGCTTAGGAACAAGGAGGTTCCTAGTTGTGTTGCACAATGAGCAGTTCTTC.

This rearrangement joins TRBV3-1 (or the pseudogene TRBV3-2) to TRBJ2-7; 7 nucleotides align to TRBD2. CDR1 is LGHDT, CDR2 YNNKEL, per germline (reference sequence). The CDR3 runs 13 residues. V lost 4 bases, J lost 3 bases, and 3 bases stayed unmatched. The CDR3 DNA sequence: TGTGCCAGCAGCCGAGGACTAGTCTACGAGCAGTACTTC. Translation: CASSRGLVYEQYF.

Concerning this clone itself: This same CDR3 is encoded by further DNA sequences in the sample. The J gene is TRBJ2-2, the V gene TRBV29-1, with 8 bases lining up with TRBD1. CDR1 is SQVTM and CDR2 is ANQGSEA in the germline V gene. The CDR3 loop spans 13 amino acids. The V gene end was trimmed by 6 bases and the J gene end by 1 base; junction bases not matched to a gene: 1. CDR3 protein: CSVDRGNTGELFF. Written as DNA, the CDR3 is TGCAGCGTAGACAGGGGGAACACCGGGGAGCTGTTTTTT.

The chain joins TRBV11-2 to TRBJ1-1; tentatively, D is TRBD1 (5 bases). This CDR3 comprises 14 residues. V gave up 5 bases and J gave up 4 bases, with 14 bases separating them. The germline CDR1 and CDR2 sequences are SGHAT and FQNNGV. The DNA of the CDR3 is TGTGCCAGCAGCACCTCAGGGTTAGGCACTGAAGCTTTCTTT. It codes for CASSTSGLGTEAFF.

This clone turned up a few times. The chain combines TRBV6-5 with TRBJ1-1; TRBD1 matches at 8 bases. CDR1 is MNHEY and CDR2 is SVGAGI in the germline V gene. This CDR3 spans 15 amino acids. Germline trimming cut 5 bases from V and 0 bases from J; bases unmatched to any gene: 5. This chain's CDR3 is CASSPEDRVNTEAFF. The DNA of the CDR3 is TGTGCCAGCAGTCCCGAGGACAGGGTGAACACTGAAGCTTTCTTT.

This chain links TRBV11-3 with TRBJ2-6; D may be TRBD2 (6 bases). From germline, CDR1 is SGHNT and CDR2 YENEEA. The germline V and J ends were trimmed by 4 bases and 0 bases, with 7 bases remaining between them. The CDR3 consists of 15 residues. The CDR3 coding sequence is TGTGCCAGCAGCTACGGGAGCTCTGGGGCCAACGTCCTGACTTTC. This encodes CASSYGSSGANVLTF.

The gene calls are TRBV5-1 and TRBJ1-3; 8 nucleotides align to TRBD1. The ends lost 0 bases at V and 3 bases at J; junction bases unmatched: 8. CDR3 length: 17 residues. Germline CDR1 SGHRS, CDR2 YFSETQ. DNA for the CDR3: TGCGCCAGCAGCTTGGCCCCGGACAGGGTTGGTGGAAACACCATATATTTT. The encoded protein is CASSLAPDRVGGNTIYF. The variable domain in full, with the rest retrieved from reference TRBV5-1 and TRBJ1-3, is KAGVTQTPRYLIKTRGQQVTLSCSPISGHRSVSWYQQTPGQGLQFLFEYFSETQRNKGNFPGRFSGRQFSNSRSEMNVSTLELGDSALYLCASSLAPDRVGGNTIYFGEGSWLTVV.

The chain employs TRBV6-1 and TRBJ1-3; tentative D call: TRBD1 (5 bases). Germline-derived CDR1 and CDR2 are MNHNS and SASEGT. V lost 1 base to trimming and J lost 0 bases, with 13 bases between them. CDR3 length equals 17 residues. The CDR3 coding sequence is TGTGCCAGCAGTGAAGGGGGCGGTTTCATCTCTGGAAACACCATATATTTT. It specifies CASSEGGGFISGNTIYF.

This chain connects TRBV19 to TRBJ1-5; no reliable D call. Trimming removed 6 bases at V and 9 bases at J, with 18 bases between. Germline lookup yields CDR1 LNHDA and CDR2 SQIVND (reference sequence). The CDR3 consists of 14 residues. The CDR3 reads CASSPPARRGPQHF. CDR3 bases: TGTGCCAGTAGCCCACCGGCCAGACGGGGGCCCCAGCATTTT.

The chain couples TRBV2 to TRBJ1-2, with D uncertain. This CDR3 region has 11 residues. Germline V CDR1 and CDR2: SNHLY, FYNNEI. The V and J ends lost 7 bases and 8 bases respectively, with 11 bases between them. The DNA of the CDR3 is TGTGCCAGCAAGGAGGAGGTCGGCTACACCTTC. Protein product: CASKEEVGYTF.

The V and J genes are TRBV30 and TRBJ1-1; a weak D match, TRBD1 (6 bases). Trimming cost V 1 base and J 5 bases, with 17 bases left between them. The CDR3 totals 15 residues. Germline values: CDR1 GTSNPN, CDR2 SVGIG (reference sequence). CDR3 sequence (DNA): TGTGCCTGGAGTGCCTTGGGGGGGGCCAAGACTGAAGCTTTCTTT. Translated: CAWSALGGAKTEAFF.

This clone has more than one count but fewer than ten. This chain uses TRBV10-1 with TRBJ2-3; tentatively, D is TRBD2 (6 bases). Trimming took off 3 bases at V and 2 bases at J, with 9 bases between the two ends. Per germline, CDR1 WNHNN and CDR2 SYGVQD (reference sequence). This CDR3 region has 14 residues. CDR3 protein: CASSELAATDTQYF. Here the CDR3 DNA reads TGCGCCAGCAGTGAACTAGCTGCCACAGATACGCAGTATTTT.

The gene calls are TRBV7-9 and TRBJ2-7; D perhaps matches TRBD2 (7 bases). Germline CDR1 SEHNR, CDR2 FQNEAQ (reference sequence). The CDR3 covers 14 residues. Deletions cut 4 bases from V and 3 bases from J, with 13 bases between. In nucleotides, the CDR3 is TGTGCCAGCAGCTGGGGGGGCGCGAGCTACGAGCAGTACTTC. Translated: CASSWGGASYEQYF.

The chain carries TRBV5-8 and TRBJ2-7, with TRBD1 as a possible D gene (6 bases). Germline-derived CDR1 and CDR2 are SGHTS and YDEGEE. Trimming removed 4 bases from V and 0 bases from J, with 8 bases in between. The CDR3 sequence is 13 residues long. The CDR3: CASSGQLSYEQYF. CDR3 nucleotide sequence: TGTGCCAGCAGCGGACAGCTCTCCTACGAGCAGTACTTC.

Turning to this clone: An end of the junction does not agree with germline; a read error may underlie this. The chain has TRBV11-2 and TRBJ2-3; 7 nucleotides match TRBD2. Germline V gene lookup returns CDR1 SGHAT and CDR2 FQNNGV. The CDR3 extends over 13 amino acids. As DNA, the CDR3 is TGTGCCAGCAGTGCTAGCGGCCCCCTTTTTATGAGTTTT. The encoded protein is CASSASGPLFMSF.

V and J are TRBV19 and TRBJ2-4; 8 positions match TRBD1. The CDR3 length is 14 residues. With V trimmed by 5 bases and J by 9 bases, 9 bases remained unmatched. Germline V CDR1 and CDR2: LNHDA, SQIVND (reference sequence). In nucleotides, the CDR3 is TGTGCCAGTAGTGCGACAGGGGCCCCCGGCATTCAGTACTTC. As protein: CASSATGAPGIQYF.